A selection of T cell receptor beta chains follows, all from one sample in a study of cytomegalovirus exposure and HLA in healthy donors. Assay: immunoSEQ multiplex PCR; the TCRdb copy retains only in-frame clones and omits some. This sample carries approximately 100,000 clones, just under 80% of them seen once, and the ten largest clones take 4.1%. The sequencing sample was made of PBMCs. The origin of the receptors is a woman in her thirties or forties in good health and CMV-seropositive. Each CDR3 is given with its conserved first and last residue. Each record gives: D gene, clone size, J gene, V gene, CDR3 DNA, CDR3 protein. The D gene is left open where the match is weak. Size values are once, few and many counts, or a class for expanded clones, and some rows have none.

D: TRBD2
size: NA
J: TRBJ2-1
V: TRBV4-2
DNA: TGTGCCAGCAGCCTAACAGGACTAGCGGGAGTGGATGAGCAGTTCTTC
CDR3: CASSLTGLAGVDEQFF

D: NA
size: NA
J: TRBJ2-5
V: TRBV7-6
DNA: TGTGCCAGCAGCTTAGCCCCCCAACAAGAGACCCAGTACTTC
CDR3: CASSLAPQQETQYF

D: TRBD1
size: few
J: TRBJ1-2
V: TRBV7-3
DNA: TGTGCCAGCAGCTCAGGGGCAGGGGGTTTTGGCTACACCTTC
CDR3: CASSSGAGGFGYTF

D: NA
size: NA
J: TRBJ2-6
V: TRBV18
DNA: TGTGCCAGCTCAGAACGTACAGGGATTGTTGGGGCCAACGTCCTGACTTTC
CDR3: CASSERTGIVGANVLTF

D: TRBD1
size: NA
J: TRBJ1-1
V: TRBV7-9
DNA: TGTTCCAGCAGCTTCCGGACAGGGTCTACTGAAGCTTTCTTT
CDR3: CSSSFRTGSTEAFF

D: NA
size: few
J: TRBJ2-5
V: TRBV6-1
DNA: TGTGCCAGCAGTGAAGCGGTGGGGCGAGAGACCCAGTACTTC
CDR3: CASSEAVGRETQYF

D: NA
size: NA
J: TRBJ1-4
V: TRBV4-1
DNA: TGCGCCAGCAGCGTCCAGGCCGTTAATGAAAAACTGTTTTTT
CDR3: CASSVQAVNEKLFF

D: NA
size: NA
J: TRBJ1-2
V: TRBV7-9
DNA: TGTGCCAGCAGCTTGTCTGCAGGGTCGATGTATGGCTACACCTTC
CDR3: CASSLSAGSMYGYTF

D: TRBD2
size: few
J: TRBJ2-1
V: TRBV2
DNA: TGTGCCAGCAGTGTGGTGGGAGGGCCGTACAATGAGCAGTTCTTC
CDR3: CASSVVGGPYNEQFF

D: TRBD2
size: NA
J: TRBJ2-7
V: TRBV7-9
DNA: TGTGCCAGCAGCGCCTGGGGTCTAGCGGGAAACGAGCAGTACTTC
CDR3: CASSAWGLAGNEQYF

D: NA
size: NA
J: TRBJ2-3
V: TRBV6-6
DNA: TGTGCCAGCAGTCGCCCGACTCCGACAGATACGCAGTATTTT
CDR3: CASSRPTPTDTQYF

D: NA
size: NA
J: TRBJ2-5
V: TRBV11-2
DNA: TGTGCCAGCAGCATTAGTGGAGAGACCCAGTACTTC
CDR3: CASSISGETQYF

D: NA
size: NA
J: TRBJ2-3
V: TRBV2
DNA: TGTGCCAGCAGCCCAATGGGCCCCCCTAGCACAGATACGCAGTATTTT
CDR3: CASSPMGPPSTDTQYF

D: NA
size: NA
J: TRBJ2-2
V: TRBV7-9
DNA: TGTGCCAGCAGCTTCTCCGGTCTCGAAGACTCCCGAACGGTCGGGGAGCTGTTTTTT
CDR3: CASSFSGLEDSRTVGELFF

D: TRBD2
size: NA
J: TRBJ2-1
V: TRBV4-2
DNA: TGTGCCAGCAGCCAAGAAGCGGGAGCTTTGGATGAGCAGTTCTTC
CDR3: CASSQEAGALDEQFF

D: NA
size: NA
J: TRBJ2-1
V: TRBV2
DNA: TGTGCCAGCAGTGTATACAATGAGCAGTTCTTC
CDR3: CASSVYNEQFF

D: NA
size: NA
J: TRBJ2-7
V: TRBV5-1
DNA: TGCGCCAGCAGCTTGGCGCCGCCCGGGGGACCATCCTACGAGCAGTACTTC
CDR3: CASSLAPPGGPSYEQYF

D: NA
size: NA
J: TRBJ2-1
V: TRBV7-9
DNA: TGTGCCAGCACCCCCACTGCCTACAATGAGCAGTTCTTC
CDR3: CASTPTAYNEQFF

D: NA
size: NA
J: TRBJ1-5
V: TRBV19
DNA: TGTGCCAGTAGTATAACAGGGTCGAAGACAAGGCAGCCCCAGCATTTT
CDR3: CASSITGSKTRQPQHF

D: NA
size: NA
J: TRBJ2-1
V: TRBV7-3
DNA: TGTGCCAGCAGCTTGGGGCGGCCCAACAATGAGCAGTTCTTC
CDR3: CASSLGRPNNEQFF

D: TRBD2
size: once
J: TRBJ2-2
V: TRBV7-6
DNA: TGTGCCAGCAGCTTAGCGCTGAAGACTAGCGGGACGAACACCGGGGAGCTGTTTTTT
CDR3: CASSLALKTSGTNTGELFF

D: TRBD2
size: NA
J: TRBJ2-3
V: TRBV7-9
DNA: TGTGCCAGCAGCTTAGGAGGGGCTAGCGGGAGCACAGATACGCAGTATTTT
CDR3: CASSLGGASGSTDTQYF

D: NA
size: few
J: TRBJ2-2
V: TRBV25-1
DNA: TGTGCCAGCAGTGAGGGGAGCTACACCGGGGAGCTGTTTTTT
CDR3: CASSEGSYTGELFF

D: TRBD1
size: NA
J: TRBJ1-5
V: TRBV28
DNA: TGTGCCAGCAGTTTCGGCGGGACAGGAAATCAGCCCCAGCATTTT
CDR3: CASSFGGTGNQPQHF

D: NA
size: NA
J: TRBJ2-7
V: TRBV10-3
DNA: TGTGCCATCAGCGATCCAGGGTCCACCTACGAGCAGTACTTC
CDR3: CAISDPGSTYEQYF

D: NA
size: NA
J: TRBJ2-2
V: TRBV5-1
DNA: TGCGCCAGCAGATCTCCAGGGAACACCGGGGAGCTGTTTTTT
CDR3: CASRSPGNTGELFF

D: TRBD1
size: NA
J: TRBJ2-3
V: TRBV4-2
DNA: TGTGCCAGCAGCCAAGAGCTGGACAGGACGCAGTATTTT
CDR3: CASSQELDRTQYF

D: TRBD1
size: few
J: TRBJ2-7
V: TRBV27
DNA: TGTGCCAGCAGTCCCAACTTCAGACAGGGCCTAACCTACGAGCAGTACTTC
CDR3: CASSPNFRQGLTYEQYF

D: NA
size: NA
J: TRBJ1-2
V: TRBV6-6
DNA: TGTGCCAGCAGTCAACAGGGTTCGGCGAACTATGGCTACACCTTC
CDR3: CASSQQGSANYGYTF

D: TRBD1
size: once
J: TRBJ2-7
V: TRBV5-1
DNA: TGCGCCAGCAGCTTGGCCGGGTTCGACAGGGCCTCCTACGAGCAGTACTTC
CDR3: CASSLAGFDRASYEQYF

D: NA
size: NA
J: TRBJ1-3
V: TRBV28
DNA: TGTGCCAGCAGGCTCCCCGTAGCGTCTGGAAACACCATATATTTT
CDR3: CASRLPVASGNTIYF

D: TRBD2
size: NA
J: TRBJ2-5
V: TRBV19
DNA: TGTGCCAGCGGGACTAGCGGGAGTAAGACCCAGTACTTC
CDR3: CASGTSGSKTQYF

D: TRBD2
size: NA
J: TRBJ2-7
V: TRBV13
DNA: TGTGCCAGCAGCTTAGGCCCGGGACTAGCATACTACGAGCAGTACTTC
CDR3: CASSLGPGLAYYEQYF

D: TRBD1
size: NA
J: TRBJ2-7
V: TRBV18
DNA: TGTGCCAGCTCACCAAGAGACAGGGGGGCGGGCGAGCAGTACTTC
CDR3: CASSPRDRGAGEQYF

D: TRBD2
size: NA
J: TRBJ2-7
V: TRBV5-1
DNA: TGCGCCAGCAGCGAGCAACCTAGCGGGAGGTTATCCTACGAGCAGTACTTC
CDR3: CASSEQPSGRLSYEQYF

D: TRBD2
size: NA
J: TRBJ2-1
V: TRBV30
DNA: TGTGCCTGGAGCCCGGGACTAGCGGGCGATGAGCAGTTCTTC
CDR3: CAWSPGLAGDEQFF

D: TRBD2
size: NA
J: TRBJ2-1
V: TRBV15
DNA: TGTGCCACCAGCAGAGATCTGGCGGGAGCATCCTACAATGGGCAGTTCTTC
CDR3: CATSRDLAGASYNGQFF

D: TRBD2
size: NA
J: TRBJ2-5
V: TRBV29-1
DNA: TGCAGCGTAATGACTAGCGAAGAGACCCAGTACTTC
CDR3: CSVMTSEETQYF

D: TRBD1
size: few
J: TRBJ1-2
V: TRBV7-9
DNA: TGTGCCAGCAGCTTAGCTCAGGGACAGTACTATGGCTACACCTTC
CDR3: CASSLAQGQYYGYTF

D: NA
size: NA
J: TRBJ2-7
V: TRBV7-2
DNA: TGTGCCAGCAGAAGGGGGACGGGCGAGCAGTACTTC
CDR3: CASRRGTGEQYF